This TCR beta chain was sequenced during a study of blood T cells in healthy people across ages. Germline trimming cut 7 bases from V and 10 bases from J; bases unmatched to any gene: 11. Germline V gives CDR1 SGHTA, CDR2 FQGNSA. The CDR3 contains 14 residues. Donors ranged from about 6 to 95 years old and were healthy Caucasians in Russia. A J-beta primer mix and a sample-barcoded 5' primer were used in a second PCR of about 6 to 12 cycles. One entry per CDR3 protein, called by TCRdb with MiXCR from the 5' RACE reads. The sample shows some 930,000 distinct CDR3 sequences, about 27% of them seen only once. These data were also filed under a second study, of T cells of mothers and their children. That study reports: Each child contributed some 3 million TCR beta CDR3 reads, while each mother contributed over 9.5 million. TCR recombination output is shaped by thymic selection similarly in related and unrelated pairs.

The V gene is TRBV7-2, the J gene TRBJ2-1; 9 nucleotides match TRBD1. Sequencing was carried out using blood. The receptor was isolated from a woman in her 40s in good health. The CDR3: CTSKRPGTGTEQFF. CDR3 DNA sequence: TGTACCAGCAAGCGTCCCGGGACAGGGACCGAGCAGTTCTTC.